The 22 T cell receptor beta chains below come from one sample, sequenced in a study of blood T cell repertoires in COVID-19. The table came from immunoSEQ multiplex PCR; TCRdb's copy has only in-frame clones and leaves some out. The sample carries about 320,000 clones, around 90% recorded once. Sequencing was performed on PBMCs or T cells enriched from blood (not recorded which). Receptors originate from a man aged 60 to 69 who had recovered from COVID-19.

The chain has TRBV2 and TRBJ1-2; D is ambiguous. The CDR3 has 14 residues. V gave up 2 bases and J gave up 6 bases, with 13 bases separating them. Germline CDR1 reads SNHLY; CDR2 reads FYNNEI. CDR3 nucleotide sequence: TGTGCCAGCAGTGAAAACAGTCTATCGAATGGCTACACCTTC. Translation: CASSENSLSNGYTF.

V and J are TRBV7-9 and TRBJ1-4; D is possibly TRBD1 (5 bases). Germline CDR1 and CDR2: SEHNR and FQNEAQ (reference sequence). The CDR3 covers 11 residues. V lost 6 bases to trimming and J lost 15 bases, with 14 bases between them. CDR3 loop: CASRGEGPVFF. Written as DNA, the CDR3 is TGTGCCAGCAGAGGGGAGGGCCCCGTGTTTTTT.

This clone was recorded only once. The rearrangement links TRBV30 to TRBJ1-4; D is perhaps TRBD1 (6 bases). Germline V gives CDR1 GTSNPN, CDR2 SVGIG (reference sequence). Trimming left V 2 bases short and J 1 base short, with 8 bases between. CDR3 length equals 14 residues. The DNA of the CDR3 is TGTGCCTGGAGTACAGGGAGAACTAATGAAAAACTGTTTTTT. Its protein product is CAWSTGRTNEKLFF.

This chain connects TRBV7-6 to TRBJ2-6; 11 nucleotides match TRBD1. This CDR3 comprises 20 residues. The germline V gene has CDR1 SGHVS and CDR2 FNYEAQ. Trimming removed 5 bases from V and 0 bases from J; junction bases left unmatched: 12. Written as DNA, the CDR3 is TGTGCCAGCAGCCCGTTGGGACAGGGGGTCTTTAGCTCTGGGGCCAACGTCCTGACTTTC. This encodes CASSPLGQGVFSSGANVLTF.

This chain joins TRBV28 and TRBJ2-7; maybe TRBD1 (5 bases). Trimming shortened V by 3 bases and J by 0 bases, and 9 bases separated the two germline ends. In germline, CDR1 is MDHEN, CDR2 SYDVKM. This CDR3 region has 14 residues. Here the CDR3 DNA reads TGTGCCAGCAGTTTTGGCAGGGTCTCCTACGAGCAGTACTTC. Translation gives CASSFGRVSYEQYF.

A note on this clone: The same CDR3 can be traced to other DNA sequences in this sample. The genes are TRBV5-1 and TRBJ1-1, with unresolved D. Trimming pared 4 bases from V and 3 bases from J, leaving 10 bases between. CDR1 is SGHRS and CDR2 is YFSETQ in the germline V gene. The CDR3 is 13 amino acids. CDR3 loop: CASSPAGDTEAFF. The CDR3 DNA follows: TGCGCCAGCAGCCCCGCCGGGGACACTGAAGCTTTCTTT.

The chain is built from TRBV19 and TRBJ1-1; 11 bases fit TRBD1. With V trimmed by 1 base and J by 5 bases, 3 bases remained unmatched. CDR3 length equals 15 residues. Germline V lookup: CDR1 LNHDA, CDR2 SQIVND (reference sequence). CDR3 bases: TGTGCCAGTAGTATAGGGACAGGGGGCCCGACTGAAGCTTTCTTT. Translating gives CASSIGTGGPTEAFF.

J is TRBJ2-2 and V is TRBV28; the D gene is possibly TRBD2 (7 bases). The V and J ends lost 7 bases and 4 bases respectively, with 16 bases between them. CDR1 MDHEN and CDR2 SYDVKM come from the germline V gene. CDR3 length: 15 amino acids. CDR3 coding DNA: TGTGCCAGCACCCTAGGGGGGGAGGGCACCGGGGAGCTGTTTTTT. This encodes CASTLGGEGTGELFF.

V is TRBV6-6 and J is TRBJ2-4; D possibly corresponds to TRBD2 (5 bases). The CDR3 runs 14 residues. Per the germline V gene, CDR1 is MNHNY and CDR2 is SVGAGI (reference sequence). Trimming left V 0 bases short and J 6 bases short, with 9 bases between. CDR3 protein: CASSYSSGSNIQYF. In DNA form, the CDR3 reads TGTGCCAGCAGTTACTCGTCGGGGTCAAACATTCAGTACTTC.

This clone was seen a handful of times. The V call is TRBV28, the J call TRBJ1-5; D is ambiguous. The CDR3 is 12 amino acids. The germline V and J ends were trimmed by 7 bases and 3 bases, with 7 bases remaining between them. From germline, CDR1 is MDHEN and CDR2 SYDVKM. The CDR3 DNA reads TGTGCCAGCACCCTTGTCAATCAGCCCCAGCATTTT. Amino acids: CASTLVNQPQHF.

The V call is TRBV28, the J call TRBJ2-1; 11 nucleotides line up with TRBD2. Unmatched junction bases numbered 5, after V lost 6 bases and J lost 4 bases. Germline-derived CDR1 and CDR2 are MDHEN and SYDVKM. The CDR3 loop spans 15 amino acids. CDR3 residues: CASRARLAGYNEQFF. The CDR3 nucleotides are TGTGCCAGCAGGGCCCGACTAGCGGGATACAATGAGCAGTTCTTC.

The V and J genes are TRBV5-1 and TRBJ1-3; D perhaps matches TRBD1 (6 bases). Per germline, CDR1 SGHRS and CDR2 YFSETQ. The CDR3 loop spans 16 amino acids. Trimming removed 4 bases from V and 0 bases from J, with 14 bases in between. The CDR3 nucleotides are TGCGCCAGCAGCGTTGACAGGTTCTCCTCTGGAAACACCATATATTTT. It yields the protein CASSVDRFSSGNTIYF.

In DNA, the CDR3 is TGTGCCAGCAGCTTAGTTGGGACTAGCGGGATGGAGACCCAGTACTTC. Translation: CASSLVGTSGMETQYF. The rearrangement links TRBV7-2 to TRBJ2-5; TRBD2 agrees at 13 bases. J gave up 5 bases and V 1 base, and 4 bases lay outside the gene matches. The germline CDR1 and CDR2 sequences are SGHTA and FQGNSA. The CDR3 length is 16 residues.

This clone was seen just once. The J gene is TRBJ1-4, the V gene TRBV6-5; maybe TRBD1 (6 bases). V dropped 2 bases and J dropped 0 bases, with 10 bases sitting between them. Germline V gene lookup returns CDR1 MNHEY and CDR2 SVGAGI. There are 16 residues in the CDR3. CDR3 residues: CASSYGTTTTNEKLFF. CDR3 sequence (DNA): TGTGCCAGCAGTTACGGGACAACCACAACTAATGAAAAACTGTTTTTT.

CDR3 residues: CASSYGTSGSGQETQYF. DNA for the CDR3: TGTGCCAGCAGTTACGGGACTAGCGGGAGCGGACAAGAGACCCAGTACTTC. This chain joins TRBV6-2 or TRBV6-3 and TRBJ2-5, with 14 positions matching TRBD2. Germline trimming cut 2 bases from V and 2 bases from J; bases unmatched to any gene: 4. The V gene's germline CDR1 is MNHEY and CDR2 SVGEGT. CDR3 length: 17 residues.

This chain links TRBV15 with TRBJ2-5; D unclear. The germline V and J ends were trimmed by 4 bases and 5 bases, with 17 bases remaining between them. Germline lookup yields CDR1 LNHNV and CDR2 YYDKDF (reference sequence). The CDR3 is 15 residues long. CDR3: CATSILIRLMETQYF. The CDR3 DNA reads as TGTGCCACCAGCATCTTGATCAGGTTAATGGAGACCCAGTACTTC.

The rearrangement links TRBV11-3 to TRBJ2-7; D perhaps matches TRBD2 (5 bases). V lost 5 bases, J lost 2 bases, and 10 bases lay in between. Per the germline V gene, CDR1 is SGHNT and CDR2 is YENEEA. The CDR3 runs 13 residues. This CDR3 reads CASSPGVAYEQYF. CDR3 nucleotides: TGTGCCAGCAGCCCCGGGGTTGCCTACGAGCAGTACTTC.

The rearrangement joins TRBV5-5 to TRBJ2-3, with 13 bases lining up with TRBD2. There are 19 residues in the CDR3. The ends lost 4 bases at V and 2 bases at J; junction bases unmatched: 13. CDR1 is SGHKS and CDR2 is YYEKEE in the germline V gene (reference sequence). The CDR3 spells CASSGGLAGRSRTTDTQYF. CDR3 coding DNA: TGTGCCAGCAGCGGGGGACTAGCGGGGAGAAGTCGTACCACAGATACGCAGTATTTT.

V usage is TRBV6-5 and J usage is TRBJ1-5; 7 bases are a match to TRBD1. This CDR3 has 15 amino acids. Trimming took 5 bases from V and 7 from J; bases not matched to a gene: 11. Germline-derived CDR1 and CDR2 are MNHEY and SVGAGI. CDR3 bases: TGTGCCAGCAGTCCCATTGACAGGGAGCGCCAGCCCCAGCATTTT. Amino acids: CASSPIDRERQPQHF.

This rearrangement joins TRBV6-6 to TRBJ2-7; D gene ambiguous. Germline-derived CDR1 and CDR2 are MNHNY and SVGAGI (reference sequence). V was clipped by 2 bases and J by 2 bases, with 7 bases between them. This CDR3 has 13 amino acids. DNA for the CDR3: TGTGCCAGCAGTTACGGGCGTCCCTACGAGCAGTACTTC. Protein sequence: CASSYGRPYEQYF.

The J gene is TRBJ1-1, the V gene TRBV28; D gene unclear. With 5 bases removed from V and 1 base from J, the gap between germline ends came to 8 bases. CDR3 length: 13 residues. CDR1 is MDHEN and CDR2 is SYDVKM in the germline V gene. The CDR3 loop is CASSPPGNTEAFF. The CDR3 DNA follows: TGTGCCAGCAGTCCTCCAGGGAACACTGAAGCTTTCTTT.

This clone appeared a single time. The gene calls are TRBV28 and TRBJ1-5, with 10 bases fitting TRBD1. The CDR3 totals 19 residues. Germline trimming cut 7 bases from V and 0 bases from J; bases unmatched to any gene: 15. Germline loops: CDR1 MDHEN, CDR2 SYDVKM. The CDR3 protein is CASTLLDWTGGNSNQPQHF. In DNA, the CDR3 is TGTGCCAGCACCCTTCTCGACTGGACAGGGGGTAATAGCAATCAGCCCCAGCATTTT.